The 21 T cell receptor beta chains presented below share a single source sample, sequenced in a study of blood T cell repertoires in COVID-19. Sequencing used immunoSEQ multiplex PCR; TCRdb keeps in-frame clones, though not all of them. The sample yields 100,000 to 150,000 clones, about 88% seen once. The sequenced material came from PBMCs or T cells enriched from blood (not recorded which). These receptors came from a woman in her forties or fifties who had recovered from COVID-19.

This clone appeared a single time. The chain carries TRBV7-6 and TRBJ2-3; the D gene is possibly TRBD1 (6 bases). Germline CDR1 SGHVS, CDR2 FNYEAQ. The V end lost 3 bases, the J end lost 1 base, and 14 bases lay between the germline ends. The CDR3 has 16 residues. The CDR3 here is CASSFTTGTRTDTQYF. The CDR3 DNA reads TGTGCCAGCAGCTTCACTACAGGGACGCGCACAGATACGCAGTATTTT.

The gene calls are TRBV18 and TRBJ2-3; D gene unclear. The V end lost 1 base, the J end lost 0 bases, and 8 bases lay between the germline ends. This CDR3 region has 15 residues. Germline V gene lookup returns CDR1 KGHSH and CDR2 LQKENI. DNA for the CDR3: TGTGCCAGCTCACCACGCCCAACTAGCACAGATACGCAGTATTTT. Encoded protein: CASSPRPTSTDTQYF.

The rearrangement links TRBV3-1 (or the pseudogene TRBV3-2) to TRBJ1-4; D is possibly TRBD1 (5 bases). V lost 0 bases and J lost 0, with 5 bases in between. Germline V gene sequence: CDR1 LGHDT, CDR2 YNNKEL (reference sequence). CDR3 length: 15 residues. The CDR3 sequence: CASSQETATNEKLFF. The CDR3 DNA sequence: TGTGCCAGCAGCCAAGAGACAGCAACTAATGAAAAACTGTTTTTT.

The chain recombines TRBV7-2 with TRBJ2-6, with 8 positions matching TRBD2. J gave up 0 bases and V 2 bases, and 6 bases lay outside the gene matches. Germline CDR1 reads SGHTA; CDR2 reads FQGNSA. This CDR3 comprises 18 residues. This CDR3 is CASSLTAGGTSGANVLTF. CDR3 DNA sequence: TGTGCCAGCAGCTTAACGGCGGGGGGCACCTCTGGGGCCAACGTCCTGACTTTC.

CDR3 protein: CASSPERGGQTQYF. The CDR3 DNA reads as TGTGCCAGCAGTCCAGAGAGGGGGGGCCAGACCCAGTACTTC. This chain links TRBV6-5 with TRBJ2-5, with D possibly TRBD2 on 7 matching bases. V was shortened by 5 bases and J by 6 bases, with 16 bases between the two germline ends. Germline CDR1 and CDR2: MNHEY and SVGAGI. CDR3 length: 14 residues.

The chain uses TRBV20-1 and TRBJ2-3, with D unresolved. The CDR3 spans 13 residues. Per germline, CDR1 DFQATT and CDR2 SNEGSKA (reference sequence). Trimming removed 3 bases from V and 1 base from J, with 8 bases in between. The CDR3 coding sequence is TGCAGTGCTAGTCTTGCGGGCACAGATACGCAGTATTTT. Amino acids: CSASLAGTDTQYF.

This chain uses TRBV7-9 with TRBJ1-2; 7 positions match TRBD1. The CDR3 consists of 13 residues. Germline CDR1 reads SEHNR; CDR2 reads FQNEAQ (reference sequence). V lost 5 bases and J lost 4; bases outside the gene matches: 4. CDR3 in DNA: TGTGCCAGCAGCCCCGGACAGGCCTATGGCTACACCTTC. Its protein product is CASSPGQAYGYTF.

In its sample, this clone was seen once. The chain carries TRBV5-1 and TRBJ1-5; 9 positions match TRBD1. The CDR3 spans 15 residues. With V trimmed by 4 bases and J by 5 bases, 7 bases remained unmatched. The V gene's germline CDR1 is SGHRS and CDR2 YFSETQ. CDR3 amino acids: CASSPGQGGHQPQHF. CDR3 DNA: TGCGCCAGCAGCCCGGGACAGGGAGGCCATCAGCCCCAGCATTTT.

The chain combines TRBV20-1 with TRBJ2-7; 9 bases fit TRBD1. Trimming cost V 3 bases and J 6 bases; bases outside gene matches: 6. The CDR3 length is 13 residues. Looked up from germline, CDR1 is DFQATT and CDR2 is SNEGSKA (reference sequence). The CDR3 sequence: CSASQDRGSEQYF. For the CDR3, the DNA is TGCAGTGCTAGTCAGGACAGGGGTTCCGAGCAGTACTTC.

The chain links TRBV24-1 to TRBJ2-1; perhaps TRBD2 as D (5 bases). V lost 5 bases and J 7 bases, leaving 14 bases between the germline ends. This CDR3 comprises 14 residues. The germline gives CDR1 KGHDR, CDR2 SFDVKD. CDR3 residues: CATSAAGLVNEQFF. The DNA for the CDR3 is TGTGCCACCAGTGCCGCGGGTCTGGTTAATGAGCAGTTCTTC.

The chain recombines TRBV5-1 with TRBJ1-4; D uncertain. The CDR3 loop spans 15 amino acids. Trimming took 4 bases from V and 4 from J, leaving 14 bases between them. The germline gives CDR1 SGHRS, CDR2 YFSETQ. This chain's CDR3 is CASSITVAGNEKLFF. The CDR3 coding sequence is TGCGCCAGCAGCATCACAGTGGCGGGTAATGAAAAACTGTTTTTT.

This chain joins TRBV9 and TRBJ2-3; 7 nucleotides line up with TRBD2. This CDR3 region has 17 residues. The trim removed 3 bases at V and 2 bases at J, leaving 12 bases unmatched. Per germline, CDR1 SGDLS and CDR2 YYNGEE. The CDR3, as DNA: TGTGCCAGCAGCGCAACGTCCCGCGGGGGTTCCACAGATACGCAGTATTTT. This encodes CASSATSRGGSTDTQYF.

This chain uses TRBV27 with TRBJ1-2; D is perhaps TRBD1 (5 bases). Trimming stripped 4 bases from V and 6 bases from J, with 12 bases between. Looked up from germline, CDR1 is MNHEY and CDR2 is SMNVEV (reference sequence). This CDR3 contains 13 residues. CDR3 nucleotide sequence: TGTGCCAGCAGTTATAGGGGCGGCAATGGCTACACCTTC. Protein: CASSYRGGNGYTF.

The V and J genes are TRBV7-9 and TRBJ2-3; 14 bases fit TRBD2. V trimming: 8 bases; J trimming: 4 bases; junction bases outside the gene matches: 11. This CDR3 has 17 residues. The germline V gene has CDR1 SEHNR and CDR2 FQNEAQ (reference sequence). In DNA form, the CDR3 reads TGTGCCAGCGCCCCAAGACTAGCGGGGGGGCCGTCAGATACGCAGTATTTT. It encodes CASAPRLAGGPSDTQYF.

In DNA form, the CDR3 reads TGTGCCAGCAGCGCGACGACAGGGACTAACTATGGCTACACCTTC. Translating gives CASSATTGTNYGYTF. This chain links TRBV9 with TRBJ1-2, with 7 bases aligning to TRBD1. This CDR3 is 15 amino acids long. J lost 0 bases, V lost 3 bases, and 5 bases had no gene match. The germline CDR1 and CDR2 sequences are SGDLS and YYNGEE.

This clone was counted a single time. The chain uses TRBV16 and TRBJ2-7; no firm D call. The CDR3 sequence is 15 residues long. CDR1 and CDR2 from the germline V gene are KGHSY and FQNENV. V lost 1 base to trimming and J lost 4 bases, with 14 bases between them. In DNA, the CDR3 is TGTGCCAGCAGCCAATGGTCCCGGGTGGATTACGAGCAGTACTTC. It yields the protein CASSQWSRVDYEQYF.

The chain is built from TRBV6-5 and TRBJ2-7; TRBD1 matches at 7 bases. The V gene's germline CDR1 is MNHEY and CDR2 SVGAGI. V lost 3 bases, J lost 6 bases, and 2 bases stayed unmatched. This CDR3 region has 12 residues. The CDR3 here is CASSYNRGEQYF. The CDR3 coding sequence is TGTGCCAGCAGTTATAACAGGGGCGAGCAGTACTTC.

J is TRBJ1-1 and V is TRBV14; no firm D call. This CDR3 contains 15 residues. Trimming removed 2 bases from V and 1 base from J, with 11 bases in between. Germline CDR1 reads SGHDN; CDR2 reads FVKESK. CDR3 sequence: CASSQSHTENTEAFF. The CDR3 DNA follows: TGTGCCAGCAGCCAATCCCATACAGAGAACACTGAAGCTTTCTTT.

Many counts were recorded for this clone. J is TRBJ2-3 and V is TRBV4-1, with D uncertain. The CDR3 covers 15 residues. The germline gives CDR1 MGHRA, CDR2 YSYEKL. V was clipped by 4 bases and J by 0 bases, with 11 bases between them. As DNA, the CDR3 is TGCGCCAGCAGCCTTCGGAGTTCAAGCACAGATACGCAGTATTTT. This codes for CASSLRSSSTDTQYF.

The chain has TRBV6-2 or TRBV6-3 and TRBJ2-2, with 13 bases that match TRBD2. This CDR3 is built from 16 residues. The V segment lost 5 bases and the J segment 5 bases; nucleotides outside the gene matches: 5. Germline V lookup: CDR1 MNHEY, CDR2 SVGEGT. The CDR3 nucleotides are TGTGCCAGCAGTCCCCTGGGACTAGCGGGGACCGGGGAGCTGTTTTTT. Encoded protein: CASSPLGLAGTGELFF.

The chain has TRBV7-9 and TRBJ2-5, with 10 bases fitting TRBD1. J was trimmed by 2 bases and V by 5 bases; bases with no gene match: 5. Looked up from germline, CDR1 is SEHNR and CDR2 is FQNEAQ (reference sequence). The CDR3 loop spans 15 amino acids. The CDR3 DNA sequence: TGTGCCAGCAGCCCCGCGGGACAGGGGCAAGAGACCCAGTACTTC. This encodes CASSPAGQGQETQYF.